These 8 T cell receptor beta chains share one sample of origin, sequenced in a study of T-cell reconstitution after alpha-beta-depleted transplantation in children. As it was prepared, the TCRbeta library received unique molecular identifiers. TCRdb ran MiXCR on the PCR reads and lists one entry per CDR3 protein. The table lists 200,000 to 300,000 distinct CDR3 sequences, roughly 26% of them singletons, with less than 3.5% in the top ten. The sample in question was PBMCs, obtained before TCRalphabeta/CD19-depleted stem cell transplant. The receptors stem from a girl aged 2-15 years with Fanconi anemia, due to receive a stem cell transplant.

This clonotype was recorded at least ten times. This sequence joins TRBV20-1 and TRBJ1-6; no clear D gene. The CDR3 is 12 residues long. CDR1 and CDR2 from the germline V gene are DFQATT and SNEGSKA (reference sequence). The germline V and J ends were trimmed by 3 bases and 13 bases, with 13 bases remaining between them. For the CDR3, the DNA is TGCAGTGCTAGTGGCAGTTCAGCGCCCCTCCACTTT. This encodes CSASGSSAPLHF.

This clonotype was seen a handful of times. One end of the junction varies from germline; a read error may be responsible. This rearrangement joins TRBV20-1 to TRBJ2-5; 9 bases are shared with TRBD2. This CDR3 is 18 amino acids long. Per the germline V gene, CDR1 is DFQATT and CDR2 is SNEGSKA (reference sequence). CDR3 nucleotide sequence: TGCTGTGCTAGAGATTTGGTAGCGGGGGTTGGGTATAAGGAGACCCAGTACTTC. Protein product: CCARDLVAGVGYKETQYF.

This clonotype has at least ten counts. This chain links TRBV20-1 with TRBJ2-1, with D possibly TRBD2 on 5 matching bases. Per germline, CDR1 DFQATT and CDR2 SNEGSKA (reference sequence). V shed 1 base and J shed 9 bases, with 10 bases lying between them. The CDR3 contains 12 residues. CDR3 amino acids: CSARVTKAEQFF. CDR3 nucleotides: TGCAGTGCTAGAGTGACTAAGGCTGAGCAGTTCTTC.

The J gene is TRBJ2-1, the V gene TRBV29-1, with D hard to call. CDR3 length: 15 residues. The V and J ends lost 4 bases and 4 bases respectively, with 17 bases between them. Germline CDR1 SQVTM, CDR2 ANQGSEA. The CDR3 protein is CSVVRTVNVYNEQFF. DNA for the CDR3: TGCAGCGTTGTTAGGACGGTAAATGTTTACAATGAGCAGTTCTTC.

This clonotype has at least ten counts. V gene TRBV5-4 combines with J gene TRBJ2-1; 13 bases align to TRBD2. Per germline, CDR1 SGHNT and CDR2 YYREEE (reference sequence). V gave up 1 base and J gave up 9 bases; unmatched junction bases: 16. This CDR3 has 19 residues. The CDR3 spells CASSLNLVRLAGGRVEQFF. CDR3 DNA: TGTGCCAGCAGCTTGAATTTAGTAAGACTAGCGGGAGGCCGGGTTGAGCAGTTCTTC.

This chain connects TRBV29-1 to TRBJ2-1; TRBD2 matches 10 bases. The J segment lost 7 bases and the V segment lost 3 bases, leaving 12 bases of the junction unmatched. Germline V gene sequence: CDR1 SQVTM, CDR2 ANQGSEA. The CDR3 runs 16 residues. The CDR3 nucleotides read TGCAGCGTTGATCCGTCTAGCGGGAGTTGGGGTAATGAGCAGTTCTTC. Protein sequence: CSVDPSSGSWGNEQFF.

The table lists this clonotype with a few counts. This rearrangement joins TRBV20-1 to TRBJ2-3; TRBD2 agrees at 9 bases. Germline CDR1 and CDR2: DFQATT and SNEGSKA (reference sequence). This CDR3 comprises 15 residues. DNA of the CDR3: TGCAGGCCAGAGCGGGGGGCCAGGAGCACAGATACGCAGTATTTT. This gives the protein CRPERGARSTDTQYF.

The gene calls are TRBV19 and TRBJ2-3; 11 nucleotides agree with TRBD2. The CDR3 covers 19 residues. Trimming cost V 3 bases and J 2 bases; bases outside gene matches: 13. CDR1 is LNHDA, CDR2 SQIVND, per germline (reference sequence). CDR3 DNA sequence: TGTGCCAGTAGTATCCCTAATCCGGGACTAGCGGCCCTCACAGATACGCAGTATTTT. Translation: CASSIPNPGLAALTDTQYF.